This section outlines one TCR beta chain sequence together with its context. The data originate from a study of blood T cell repertoires in COVID-19. Study-level background: From T cells, B-cell-depleted T cells, or PBMCs came the material, which was cDNA or gDNA.

The data were produced by immunoSEQ multiplex PCR, yet TCRdb's version contains in-frame clones alone and is incomplete. The sample contains roughly 380,000 clones, around 90% of which appear only once. Per germline, CDR1 LNHDA and CDR2 SQIVND (reference sequence). This CDR3 spans 14 amino acids. Trimming cost V 3 bases and J 6 bases, with 9 bases left between them. The sequenced sample was peripheral blood. The sequence derives from a woman aged 60-70 years with COVID-19, enrolled during active disease. The chain recombines TRBV19 with TRBJ1-6, with unresolved D. DNA of the CDR3: TGTGCCAGTAGTATTTCACACCTTAATTCACCCCTCCACTTT. Protein sequence: CASSISHLNSPLHF. Combining the CDR3 with reference TRBV19 and TRBJ1-6 gives the whole variable domain DGGITQSPKYLFRKEGQNVTLSCEQNLNHDAMYWYRQDPGQGLRLIYYSQIVNDFQKGDIAEGYSVSREKKESFPLTVTSAQKNPTAFYLCASSISHLNSPLHFGNGTRLTVT.